This TCR beta chain stems from a study of T-cell reconstitution after alpha-beta-depleted transplantation in children. With regard to this clonotype: What it binds is unknown.

CDR1 LGHDT and CDR2 YNNKEL come from the germline V gene (reference sequence). V lost 3 bases, J lost 15 bases, and 5 bases stayed unmatched. The CDR3 contains 11 residues. Researchers prepared the TCRbeta library using unique molecular identifiers, the study reports. TCRdb reprocessed the PCR reads via MiXCR and lists one record per CDR3 protein. The table shows fewer than 550,000 distinct CDR3 sequences, with approximately 10% occurring only once. Overall study results and limits: A year had passed since transplant, and T-cell counts and diversity by then came mostly from newly produced T cells.

The receptor was isolated from a female patient between 2 and 15 years old who had a stem cell transplant for aplastic anemia, so the T cells may come from the graft donor. The chain combines TRBV3-1 with TRBJ2-1; 7 nucleotides match TRBD2. The sequencing here drew on PBMCs, mostly from graft donor cells, taken 180 days after TCRalphabeta/CD19-depleted stem cell transplant. The CDR3 nucleotides read TGTGCCAGCAGCCAGGGGGGGGTTGGGTTCTTC. Translating gives CASSQGGVGFF.